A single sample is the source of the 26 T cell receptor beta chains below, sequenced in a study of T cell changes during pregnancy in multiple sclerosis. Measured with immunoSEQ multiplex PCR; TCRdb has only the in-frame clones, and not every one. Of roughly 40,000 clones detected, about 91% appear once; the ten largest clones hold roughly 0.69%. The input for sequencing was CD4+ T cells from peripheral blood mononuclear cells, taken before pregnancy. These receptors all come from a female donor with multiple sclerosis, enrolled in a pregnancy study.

The CDR3 DNA reads as TGCAGCGTTGTCGGTTTGCGCTACGAGCAGTACTTC. It encodes CSVVGLRYEQYF. V and J are TRBV29-1 and TRBJ2-7; no clear D. V lost 4 bases and J lost 3, with 10 bases in between. Germline V gene lookup returns CDR1 SQVTM and CDR2 ANQGSEA. The CDR3 extends over 12 amino acids.

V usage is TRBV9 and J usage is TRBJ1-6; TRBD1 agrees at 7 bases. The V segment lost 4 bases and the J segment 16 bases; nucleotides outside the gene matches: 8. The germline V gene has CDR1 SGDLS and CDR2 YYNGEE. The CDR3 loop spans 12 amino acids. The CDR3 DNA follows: TGTGCCAGCAGCCGTGGACAGGAAGAGCTCCACTTT. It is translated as CASSRGQEELHF. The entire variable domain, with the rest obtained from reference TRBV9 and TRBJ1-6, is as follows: DSGVTQTPKHLITATGQRVTLRCSPRSGDLSVYWYQQSLDQGLQFLIQYYNGEERAKGNILERFSAQQFPDLHSELNLSSLELGDSALYFCASSRGQEELHFGNGTRLTVT.

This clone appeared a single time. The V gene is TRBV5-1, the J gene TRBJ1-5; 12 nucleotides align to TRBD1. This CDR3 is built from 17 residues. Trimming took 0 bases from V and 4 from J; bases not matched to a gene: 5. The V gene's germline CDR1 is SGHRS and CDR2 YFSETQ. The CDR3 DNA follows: TGCGCCAGCAGCTTGGGGGGACAGGGGGCTAGGAATCAGCCCCAGCATTTT. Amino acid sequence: CASSLGGQGARNQPQHF. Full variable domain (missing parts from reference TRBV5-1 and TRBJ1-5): KAGVTQTPRYLIKTRGQQVTLSCSPISGHRSVSWYQQTPGQGLQFLFEYFSETQRNKGNFPGRFSGRQFSNSRSEMNVSTLELGDSALYLCASSLGGQGARNQPQHFGDGTRLSIL.

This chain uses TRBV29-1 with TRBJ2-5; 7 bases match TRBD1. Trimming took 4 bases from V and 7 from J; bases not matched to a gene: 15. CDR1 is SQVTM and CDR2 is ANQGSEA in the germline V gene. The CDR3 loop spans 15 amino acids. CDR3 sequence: CSVVGTARSIGTQYF. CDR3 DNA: TGCAGCGTTGTTGGGACAGCCAGGAGCATAGGGACCCAGTACTTC.

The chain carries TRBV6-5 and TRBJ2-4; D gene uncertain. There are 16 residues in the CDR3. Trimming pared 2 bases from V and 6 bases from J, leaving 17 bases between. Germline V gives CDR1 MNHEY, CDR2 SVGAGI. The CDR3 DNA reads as TGTGCCAGCAGTTACGATGCCTACAGTACCAGAAACATTCAGTACTTC. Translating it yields CASSYDAYSTRNIQYF.

The chain's CDR3 is CASSIFRDRVYGYTF. CDR3 DNA: TGTGCCAGTAGTATTTTCCGGGACAGGGTCTATGGCTACACCTTC. V usage is TRBV19 and J usage is TRBJ1-2; 9 nucleotides agree with TRBD1. The CDR3 has 15 amino acids. Per germline, CDR1 LNHDA and CDR2 SQIVND (reference sequence). V was clipped by 3 bases and J by 4 bases; unmatched bases: 6.

As DNA, the CDR3 is TGCGCCAGCAGCCGCAACAGGGATTCACCCCTCCACTTT. Translated: CASSRNRDSPLHF. The chain joins TRBV4-3 to TRBJ1-6; D possibly corresponds to TRBD1 (6 bases). CDR1 LGHNA and CDR2 YSLEER come from the germline V gene. V was cut by 4 bases and J by 8 bases, with 9 bases left in between. The CDR3 runs to 13 residues.

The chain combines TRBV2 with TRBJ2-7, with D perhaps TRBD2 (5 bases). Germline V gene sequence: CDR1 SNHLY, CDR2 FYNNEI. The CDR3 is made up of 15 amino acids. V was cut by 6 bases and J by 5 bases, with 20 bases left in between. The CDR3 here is CASRPRGPIVDEQYF. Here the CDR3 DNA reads TGTGCCAGCAGGCCCCGAGGGCCGATAGTGGACGAGCAGTACTTC.

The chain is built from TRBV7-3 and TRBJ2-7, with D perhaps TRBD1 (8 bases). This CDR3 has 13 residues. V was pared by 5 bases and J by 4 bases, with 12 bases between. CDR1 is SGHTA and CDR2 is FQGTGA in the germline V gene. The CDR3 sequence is CASSKQGGYEQYF. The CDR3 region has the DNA TGTGCCAGCAGCAAACAGGGGGGGTACGAGCAGTACTTC.

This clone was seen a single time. The CDR3 spells CASSVVIGLAGRYTGELFF. The CDR3 bases are TGTGCCAGCAGCGTAGTTATCGGACTAGCGGGGAGGTACACCGGGGAGCTGTTTTTT. V usage is TRBV9 and J usage is TRBJ2-2, with 12 positions matching TRBD2. The germline CDR1 and CDR2 sequences are SGDLS and YYNGEE. The CDR3 consists of 19 residues. The trim removed 0 bases at V and 3 bases at J, leaving 9 bases unmatched.

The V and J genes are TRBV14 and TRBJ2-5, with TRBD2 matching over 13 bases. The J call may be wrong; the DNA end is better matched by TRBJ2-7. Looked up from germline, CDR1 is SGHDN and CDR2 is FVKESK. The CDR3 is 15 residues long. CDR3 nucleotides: TGTGCCAGCAGCCAGCCGGGACTAGCGGGGTACGAGCAGTACTTC. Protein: CASSQPGLAGYEQYF.

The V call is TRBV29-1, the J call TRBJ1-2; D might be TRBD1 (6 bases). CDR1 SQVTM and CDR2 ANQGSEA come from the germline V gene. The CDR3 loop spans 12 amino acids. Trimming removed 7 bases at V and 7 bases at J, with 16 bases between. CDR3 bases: TGCAGCGCCGCACAGGGTTCTGGTGGCTACACCTTC. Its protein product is CSAAQGSGGYTF.

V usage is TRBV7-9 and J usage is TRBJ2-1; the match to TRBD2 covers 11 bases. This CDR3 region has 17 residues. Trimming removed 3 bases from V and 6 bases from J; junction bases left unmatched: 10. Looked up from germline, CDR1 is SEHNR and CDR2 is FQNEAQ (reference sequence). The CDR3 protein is CASSLTLAGGRVNEQFF. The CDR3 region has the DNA TGTGCCAGCAGCTTGACGTTAGCGGGGGGGCGGGTCAATGAGCAGTTCTTC.

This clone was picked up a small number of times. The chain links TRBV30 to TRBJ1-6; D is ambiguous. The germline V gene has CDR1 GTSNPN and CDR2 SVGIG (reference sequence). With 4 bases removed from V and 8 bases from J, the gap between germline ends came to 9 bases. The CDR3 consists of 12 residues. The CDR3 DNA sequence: TGTGCCTGGAATTCTCGGGATTCACCCCTCCACTTT. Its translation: CAWNSRDSPLHF.

CDR3 region: CASSPPRGETQYF. The CDR3, as DNA: TGTGCCAGTAGTCCCCCCAGGGGAGAGACCCAGTACTTC. The chain has TRBV19 and TRBJ2-5, with a tentative D call TRBD1 (6 bases). The CDR3 is 13 residues long. The germline V gene has CDR1 LNHDA and CDR2 SQIVND (reference sequence). V shed 5 bases and J shed 4 bases, with 11 bases lying between them.

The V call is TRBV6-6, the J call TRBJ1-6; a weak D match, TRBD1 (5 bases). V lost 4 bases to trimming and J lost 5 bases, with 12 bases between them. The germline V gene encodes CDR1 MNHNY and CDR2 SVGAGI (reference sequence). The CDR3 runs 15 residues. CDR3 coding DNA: TGTGCCAGCAGTTTGATGGGGCCAAATAATTCACCCCTCCACTTT. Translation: CASSLMGPNNSPLHF.

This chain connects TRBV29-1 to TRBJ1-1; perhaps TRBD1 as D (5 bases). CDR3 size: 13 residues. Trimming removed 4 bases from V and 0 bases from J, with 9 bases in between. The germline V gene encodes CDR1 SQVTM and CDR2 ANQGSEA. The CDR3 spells CSVGAGLNTEAFF. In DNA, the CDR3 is TGCAGCGTTGGGGCAGGGCTGAACACTGAAGCTTTCTTT. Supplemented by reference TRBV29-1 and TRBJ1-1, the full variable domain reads SAVISQKPSRDICQRGTSLTIQCQVDSQVTMMFWYRQQPGQSLTLIATANQGSEATYESGFVIDKFPISRPNLTFSTLTVSNMSPEDSSIYLCSVGAGLNTEAFFGQGTRLTVV.

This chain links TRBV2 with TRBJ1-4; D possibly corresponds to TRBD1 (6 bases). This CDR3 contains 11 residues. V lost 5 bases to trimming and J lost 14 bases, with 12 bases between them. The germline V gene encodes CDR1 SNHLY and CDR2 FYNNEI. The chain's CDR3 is CASSYGQLLFF. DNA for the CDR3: TGTGCCAGCAGTTACGGACAGTTGCTGTTTTTT.

The CDR3 DNA reads TGTGCCAGCAGCCCAGGGGGCGAGGGCAATCAGCCCCAGCATTTT. Translating it yields CASSPGGEGNQPQHF. The chain couples TRBV28 to TRBJ1-5, with 8 nucleotides matching TRBD1. Germline CDR1 reads MDHEN; CDR2 reads SYDVKM. The CDR3 spans 15 residues. With V trimmed by 6 bases and J by 2 bases, 6 bases remained unmatched.

The CDR3, as DNA: TGTGCCAGCTCACCAATTCCGACCTTCCAGCGAATCGCAAACACTGAAGCTTTCTTT. As protein: CASSPIPTFQRIANTEAFF. The J gene is TRBJ1-1, the V gene TRBV18; D ambiguous. The CDR3 spans 19 residues. CDR1 is KGHSH and CDR2 is LQKENI in the germline V gene. Trimming shortened V by 2 bases and J by 2 bases, and 24 bases separated the two germline ends.

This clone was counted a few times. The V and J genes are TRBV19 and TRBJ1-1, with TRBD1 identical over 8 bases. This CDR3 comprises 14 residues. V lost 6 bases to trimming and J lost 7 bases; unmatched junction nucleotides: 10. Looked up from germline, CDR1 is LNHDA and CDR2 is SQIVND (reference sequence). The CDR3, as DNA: TGTGCCAGTAGGATGACAGGGGAGAGTAATGAAGCTTTCTTT. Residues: CASRMTGESNEAFF.

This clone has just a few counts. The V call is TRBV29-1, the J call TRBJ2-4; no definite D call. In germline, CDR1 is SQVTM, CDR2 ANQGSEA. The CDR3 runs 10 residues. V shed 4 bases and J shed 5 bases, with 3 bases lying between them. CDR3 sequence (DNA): TGCAGCGTTGTCGAAAACATTCAGTACTTC. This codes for CSVVENIQYF.

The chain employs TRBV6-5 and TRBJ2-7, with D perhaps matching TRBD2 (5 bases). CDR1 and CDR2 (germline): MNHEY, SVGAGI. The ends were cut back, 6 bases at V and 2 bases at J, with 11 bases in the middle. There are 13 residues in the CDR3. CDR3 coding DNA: TGTGCCAGCAGCAGACCCGGGACCTACGAGCAGTACTTC. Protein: CASSRPGTYEQYF.

Here the CDR3 reads CAWSVRTGSLLTEAFF. The CDR3 region has the DNA TGTGCCTGGAGTGTCCGGACAGGGAGTTTGCTCACTGAAGCTTTCTTT. V gene TRBV30 combines with J gene TRBJ1-1; 8 bases are shared with TRBD1. Germline CDR1 and CDR2: GTSNPN and SVGIG (reference sequence). The CDR3 runs to 16 residues. The J segment lost 4 bases and the V segment lost 0 bases, leaving 10 bases of the junction unmatched.

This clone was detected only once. CDR3: CAWKTGKAYSNQPQHF. Here the CDR3 DNA reads TGTGCCTGGAAGACAGGGAAGGCCTATAGCAATCAGCCCCAGCATTTT. The V gene is TRBV30, the J gene TRBJ1-5; 7 nucleotides match TRBD1. The junction had 9 bases not matched to a gene; V was cut back by 4 bases and J by 0 bases. Germline values: CDR1 GTSNPN, CDR2 SVGIG (reference sequence). The CDR3 extends over 16 amino acids.

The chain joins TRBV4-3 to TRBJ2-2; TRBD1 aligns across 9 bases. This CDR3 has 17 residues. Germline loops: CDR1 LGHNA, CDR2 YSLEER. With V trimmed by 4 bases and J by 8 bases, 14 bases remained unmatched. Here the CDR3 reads CASSLRPYRDRAGELFF. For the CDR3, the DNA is TGCGCCAGCAGCCTACGACCCTACCGGGACAGGGCTGGGGAGCTGTTTTTT.